This T cell receptor beta chain was observed in a study of blood T cells in healthy people across ages. The CDR3 covers 15 residues. Germline V gene data show CDR1 as SGDLS and CDR2 as YYNGEE. A second PCR, run for about 7 to 11 cycles, used a sample-barcoded 5' primer plus a J-beta primer mix. A single record per CDR3 protein comes from TCRdb applying MiXCR to the 5' RACE reads. The sample yields 1 million or so distinct CDR3 sequences, 35% to 50% seen once. Sequenced: blood. The chain joins TRBV9 to TRBJ2-4; TRBD2 aligns across 10 bases. The DNA end lines up better with TRBJ2-7; the J call may be wrong. The sequence came from a woman aged 55 to 70 in good health. CDR3 in DNA: TGTGCCAGCAGCGTAGCGTCTAGCGGGAGTCACGAGCAGTACTTC. Translated, it gives CASSVASSGSHEQYF.